A selection of T cell receptor beta chains follows, all from one sample in a study of T cell responses to AZD1222 COVID-19 vaccine. Here immunoSEQ multiplex PCR was the method, and the copy in TCRdb shows in-frame clones only, minus some. This table holds around 130,000 clones, roughly 88% found once. Source: peripheral blood, taken on day 0 of AZD1222 vaccination. All receptors come from an adult in good health. The CDR3 runs from the conserved cysteine through the conserved F or W. A D gene is named only where the DNA matches it firmly. Clone size, where shown, is once, few, many, or a class for clones that have expanded.

D gene,clone size,V gene,J gene,CDR3 protein,CDR3 DNA
NA,once,TRBV5-4,TRBJ1-5,CASSLDSSGNQPQHF,TGTGCCAGCAGCTTGGACAGTTCTGGCAATCAGCCCCAGCATTTT
TRBD1,NA,TRBV7-9,TRBJ2-7,CASSFPGGRYEQYF,TGTGCCAGCAGCTTCCCAGGGGGCCGGTACGAGCAGTACTTC
NA,NA,TRBV11-2,TRBJ1-6,CASSPRGFGKGVSAPLHF,TGTGCCAGCAGTCCAAGGGGTTTTGGAAAGGGGGTGTCGGCACCCCTCCACTTT
NA,NA,TRBV3-1/TRBV3-2,TRBJ1-1,CASSQYGTYMNTEAFF,TGTGCCAGCAGCCAGTACGGGACATACATGAACACTGAAGCTTTCTTT
NA,NA,TRBV13,TRBJ2-5,CASSRRERETQYF,TGTGCCAGCAGCCGGAGGGAGAGGGAGACCCAGTACTTC
NA,NA,TRBV7-9,TRBJ1-2,CASSPGPRGYTF,TGTGCCAGCAGCCCGGGACCGCGGGGCTACACCTTC
NA,NA,TRBV2,TRBJ2-5,CASKRGFMETQYF,TGTGCCAGCAAACGGGGATTTATGGAGACCCAGTACTTC
NA,few,TRBV5-1,TRBJ2-5,CASSPGRIQETQYF,TGCGCCAGCAGCCCGGGACGGATACAAGAGACCCAGTACTTC
NA,once,TRBV9,TRBJ2-3,CASSSDPTDTQYF,TGTGCCAGCAGCTCTGACCCTACAGATACGCAGTATTTT
NA,NA,TRBV6-1,TRBJ1-4,CASSEEGGSGNEKLFF,TGTGCCAGCAGTGAGGAGGGGGGGAGCGGTAATGAAAAACTGTTTTTT
NA,NA,TRBV4-1,TRBJ2-2,CASSQYQGKNTGELFF,TGCGCCAGCAGCCAATATCAGGGGAAAAACACCGGGGAGCTGTTTTTT
NA,NA,TRBV18,TRBJ1-4,CASSWEGIEKLFF,TGTGCCAGCTCCTGGGAGGGAATCGAAAAACTGTTTTTT
NA,many,TRBV11-2,TRBJ2-2,CASSWSGSGTGELFF,TGTGCCAGCAGCTGGAGTGGGAGTGGAACCGGGGAGCTGTTTTTT
NA,NA,TRBV7-9,TRBJ1-1,CASSLVENTEAFF,TGTGCCAGCAGCCTTGTCGAAAACACTGAAGCTTTCTTT
TRBD1,few,TRBV6-5,TRBJ1-2,CASSPQGTYGYTF,TGTGCCAGCAGTCCACAGGGGACCTATGGCTACACCTTC
NA,NA,TRBV27,TRBJ1-5,CASSLGGGSQPQHF,TGTGCCAGCAGTTTAGGAGGGGGGAGTCAGCCCCAGCATTTT
NA,once,TRBV30,TRBJ2-2,CAWSVQGTGELFF,TGTGCCTGGAGTGTACAAGGAACCGGGGAGCTGTTTTTT
TRBD1,NA,TRBV18,TRBJ1-1,CASSPRMDRGQNTEAFF,TGTGCCAGCTCACCTAGAATGGACAGGGGGCAGAACACTGAAGCTTTCTTT
TRBD1,NA,TRBV28,TRBJ1-1,CASISPTGGFGEAFF,TGTGCCAGCATCTCCCCGACAGGGGGCTTTGGTGAAGCTTTCTTT
NA,few,TRBV5-1,TRBJ1-1,CASSLNLLNTEAFF,TGCGCCAGCAGCTTGAACCTACTGAACACTGAAGCTTTCTTT
TRBD2,NA,TRBV18,TRBJ2-1,CASSPQDGRVNEQFF,TGTGCCAGCTCACCACAAGACGGGAGGGTCAATGAGCAGTTCTTC